This T cell receptor (beta chain) comes out of a study of T cells in pancreatic ductal adenocarcinoma. Study results and caveats: No significant tumor-blood clonality difference; means were about 0.12 and 0.073.

Data came from immunoSEQ multiplex PCR; TCRdb stores just in-frame clones and leaves some out. Among 25,000 to 35,000 clones listed, more than 90% were seen once. Turning to this clone: Its antigen remains unknown.

Surgery without prior neoadjuvant therapy was the treatment of the selected pancreatic ductal adenocarcinoma patients. V lost 11 bases and J lost 5, with 15 bases in between. The CDR3 covers 12 residues. CDR1 SNHLY and CDR2 FYNNEI come from the germline V gene. The chain carries TRBV2 and TRBJ2-5, with D possibly being TRBD2 (7 bases). Sequenced input: PBMCs. This receptor was obtained from a human donor with pancreatic ductal adenocarcinoma. CDR3 nucleotides: TGTGCCTCCGGGGCGGGGGCGGAGACCCAGTACTTC. It is translated as CASGAGAETQYF.